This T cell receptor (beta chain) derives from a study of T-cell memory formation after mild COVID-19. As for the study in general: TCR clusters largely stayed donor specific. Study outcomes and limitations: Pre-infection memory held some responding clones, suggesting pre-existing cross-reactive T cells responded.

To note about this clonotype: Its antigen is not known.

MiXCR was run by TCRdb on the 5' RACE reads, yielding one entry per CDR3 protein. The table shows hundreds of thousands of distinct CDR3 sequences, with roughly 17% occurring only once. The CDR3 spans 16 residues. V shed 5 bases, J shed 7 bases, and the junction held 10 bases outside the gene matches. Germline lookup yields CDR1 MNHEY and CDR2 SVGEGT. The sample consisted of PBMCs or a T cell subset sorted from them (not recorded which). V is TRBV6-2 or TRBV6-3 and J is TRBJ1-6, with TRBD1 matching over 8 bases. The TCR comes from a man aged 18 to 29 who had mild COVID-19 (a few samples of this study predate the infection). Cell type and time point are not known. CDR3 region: CASSSRRRTGNSPLHF. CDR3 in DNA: TGTGCCAGCAGTAGCCGGAGACGGACAGGGAATTCACCCCTCCACTTT.